Shown below are 22 T cell receptor beta chains from a single sample sequenced in a study of radiotherapy plus CTLA-4 blockade in lung cancer. Profiling relied on immunoSEQ multiplex PCR, and the TCRdb table lists in-frame clones only, not all of them. The repertoire has about 120,000 clones, approximately 84% of them found once; the top ten carry 4.5% to 6.5%. This specimen was peripheral blood, taken from a patient treated with radiotherapy plus ipilimumab. The origin of the receptors is a human donor with non-small cell lung cancer who had a partial response to radiotherapy plus ipilimumab.

V and J are TRBV7-2 and TRBJ2-3, with 9 bases that match TRBD2. V lost 3 bases, J lost 0 bases, and 13 bases stayed unmatched. From germline, CDR1 is SGHTA and CDR2 FQGNSA. The CDR3 contains 19 residues. The DNA for the CDR3 is TGTGCCAGCAGCTTGCGGGGGGGTAGCGGGGGTGGTAGCACAGATACGCAGTATTTT. As protein: CASSLRGGSGGGSTDTQYF.

The CDR3 region is CASMAGVGEKLFF. CDR3 bases: TGCGCCAGCATGGCAGGGGTCGGTGAAAAACTGTTTTTT. This rearrangement joins TRBV10-1 to TRBJ1-4; TRBD1 might be the D (6 bases). V lost 7 bases to trimming and J lost 7 bases, with 13 bases between them. Per the germline V gene, CDR1 is WNHNN and CDR2 is SYGVQD (reference sequence). CDR3 length: 13 amino acids.

The rearrangement joins TRBV4-2 to TRBJ2-1; TRBD2 matches at 7 bases. Germline values: CDR1 LGHNA, CDR2 YNFKEQ. The CDR3 totals 14 residues. V trimming: 1 base; J trimming: 7 bases; junction bases outside the gene matches: 4. CDR3 in amino acids: CASSQVPSGNEQFF. The CDR3 DNA reads TGTGCCAGCAGCCAAGTACCTAGCGGTAATGAGCAGTTCTTC.

The chain uses TRBV27 and TRBJ2-5; 15 bases agree with TRBD2. The V gene end was trimmed by 6 bases and the J gene end by 5 bases; junction bases not matched to a gene: 13. Germline CDR1 and CDR2: MNHEY and SMNVEV (reference sequence). The length of the CDR3 is 18 residues. CDR3 DNA sequence: TGTGCCAGCAGACCGGGACTAGCGGGAGGAGGGTCGAGGGAGACCCAGTACTTC. This encodes CASRPGLAGGGSRETQYF.

There are a few counts of this clone. CDR3: CASMTGLNTEAFF. For the CDR3, the DNA is TGTGCCAGCATGACAGGACTGAACACTGAAGCTTTCTTT. This chain links TRBV28 with TRBJ1-1; maybe TRBD1 (6 bases). The germline V gene encodes CDR1 MDHEN and CDR2 SYDVKM. There are 13 residues in the CDR3. V dropped 7 bases and J dropped 0 bases, with 9 bases sitting between them.

This clone was recorded a few times. V gene TRBV6-5 combines with J gene TRBJ1-2; 7 nucleotides align to TRBD1. After removal of 6 bases from V and 7 bases from J, the junction contained 8 bases not matched to a gene. CDR3 size: 13 residues. Germline V gives CDR1 MNHEY, CDR2 SVGAGI. DNA for the CDR3: TGTGCCAGCAGCCCAGGGACAGCCCGTGGCTACACCTTC. Amino acid sequence: CASSPGTARGYTF.

In its sample, this clone was seen once. V usage is TRBV4-1 and J usage is TRBJ1-2, with no clear D. V lost 0 bases, J lost 7 bases, and 6 bases lay in between. Germline CDR1 reads MGHRA; CDR2 reads YSYEKL. The CDR3 is 12 amino acids. The CDR3 nucleotides are TGCGCCAGCAGCCAAGAGACGGGTGGCTACACCTTC. Translated: CASSQETGGYTF.

The V and J genes are TRBV5-1 and TRBJ2-1; 14 bases line up with TRBD2. The trim removed 3 bases at V and 0 bases at J, leaving 8 bases unmatched. Germline assignment: CDR1 SGHRS and CDR2 YFSETQ. This CDR3 is 19 amino acids long. The CDR3 DNA sequence: TGCGCCAGCAGCTCGCCCGGGACTAGCGGGAGTTCCTCCTACAATGAGCAGTTCTTC. It is translated as CASSSPGTSGSSSYNEQFF.

V is TRBV5-1 and J is TRBJ2-7, with 7 bases identical to TRBD1. The CDR3 length is 14 residues. Losses at the gene ends were 0 bases for V and 3 bases for J; bases not matched to a gene: 3. The V gene's germline CDR1 is SGHRS and CDR2 YFSETQ. The DNA of the CDR3 is TGCGCCAGCAGCTTGGAGACAGGGTTCTACGAGCAGTACTTC. Protein product: CASSLETGFYEQYF.

As for this clone: Other DNA sequences in the sample encode the same CDR3. This chain uses TRBV30 with TRBJ2-1; D not resolved. V lost 0 bases and J 5 bases, leaving 5 bases between the germline ends. The CDR3 sequence is 12 residues long. Germline lookup yields CDR1 GTSNPN and CDR2 SVGIG (reference sequence). The DNA of the CDR3 is TGTGCCTGGAGTGTAGCAAACAATGAGCAGTTCTTC. Its protein is CAWSVANNEQFF.

There are a few counts of this clone. The chain has TRBV5-1 and TRBJ1-1; D is perhaps TRBD1 (5 bases). Per the germline V gene, CDR1 is SGHRS and CDR2 is YFSETQ. CDR3 length equals 13 residues. The germline V and J ends were trimmed by 3 bases and 1 base, with 7 bases remaining between them. The CDR3 sequence is CASSSTGNTEAFF. The CDR3 bases are TGCGCCAGCAGCTCAACAGGGAACACTGAAGCTTTCTTT. The entire variable domain, with the rest obtained from reference TRBV5-1 and TRBJ1-1, is as follows: KAGVTQTPRYLIKTRGQQVTLSCSPISGHRSVSWYQQTPGQGLQFLFEYFSETQRNKGNFPGRFSGRQFSNSRSEMNVSTLELGDSALYLCASSSTGNTEAFFGQGTRLTVV.

This rearrangement joins TRBV9 to TRBJ2-2; TRBD2 aligns across 8 bases. From germline, CDR1 is SGDLS and CDR2 YYNGEE. After removal of 0 bases from V and 4 bases from J, the junction contained 8 bases not matched to a gene. This CDR3 is built from 17 residues. The chain's CDR3 is CASSVGGRGRTTGELFF. CDR3 bases: TGTGCCAGCAGCGTAGGGGGTCGCGGGAGGACCACCGGGGAGCTGTTTTTT.

The genes are TRBV15 and TRBJ1-1; weak D call: TRBD1 (6 bases). V was clipped by 0 bases and J by 5 bases, with 13 bases between them. Germline-derived CDR1 and CDR2 are LNHNV and YYDKDF (reference sequence). The CDR3 is made up of 15 amino acids. CDR3 loop: CATSRDLAGVTEAFF. CDR3 nucleotide sequence: TGTGCCACCAGCAGAGATCTGGCAGGGGTGACTGAAGCTTTCTTT.

This sequence joins TRBV5-1 and TRBJ1-1, with D perhaps matching TRBD1 (6 bases). V dropped 4 bases and J dropped 4 bases, with 14 bases sitting between them. CDR1 SGHRS and CDR2 YFSETQ come from the germline V gene. The CDR3 length is 14 residues. CDR3 region: CASSVSGVLTEAFF. The CDR3 DNA follows: TGCGCCAGCAGCGTCTCAGGGGTGCTCACTGAAGCTTTCTTT.

In this sample, this clone turned up a few times. Other DNA variants within this sample encode the same CDR3. The chain employs TRBV7-2 and TRBJ2-7; TRBD2 aligns across 11 bases. The CDR3 is 14 residues long. V lost 1 base to trimming and J lost 6 bases; unmatched junction nucleotides: 2. Germline-derived CDR1 and CDR2 are SGHTA and FQGNSA. CDR3 sequence reads: CASSLGLAGGEQYV. In DNA, the CDR3 is TGTGCCAGCAGCTTAGGGCTAGCGGGAGGCGAGCAGTACGTC.

J is TRBJ1-2 and V is TRBV18, with 7 bases identical to TRBD1. This CDR3 region has 15 residues. Per the germline V gene, CDR1 is KGHSH and CDR2 is LQKENI. Trimming took 4 bases from V and 2 from J; bases not matched to a gene: 7. The CDR3 nucleotides read TGTGCCAGCTCACGTACAGGGGCCATAAACTATGGCTACACCTTC. Protein sequence: CASSRTGAINYGYTF. Full variable domain (missing parts from reference TRBV18 and TRBJ1-2): NAGVMQNPRHLVRRRGQEARLRCSPMKGHSHVYWYRQLPEEGLKFMVYLQKENIIDESGMPKERFSAEFPKEGPSILRIQQVVRGDSAAYFCASSRTGAINYGYTFGSGTRLTVV.

The rearrangement joins TRBV9 to TRBJ1-1, with D hard to call. Trimming removed 0 bases from V and 1 base from J, with 7 bases in between. Germline CDR1 SGDLS, CDR2 YYNGEE. This CDR3 comprises 14 residues. In DNA, the CDR3 is TGTGCCAGCAGCGTAGAAGCCCAGAACACTGAAGCTTTCTTT. It is translated as CASSVEAQNTEAFF. Combining the CDR3 with reference TRBV9 and TRBJ1-1 gives the whole variable domain DSGVTQTPKHLITATGQRVTLRCSPRSGDLSVYWYQQSLDQGLQFLIQYYNGEERAKGNILERFSAQQFPDLHSELNLSSLELGDSALYFCASSVEAQNTEAFFGQGTRLTVV.

The CDR3 coding sequence is TGTGCCAGCTCACTCCTACGACTAGCGGGAGATTTAGGGAGCTCCTACAATGAGCAGTTCTTC. Encoded protein: CASSLLRLAGDLGSSYNEQFF. V usage is TRBV18 and J usage is TRBJ2-1; 12 nucleotides align to TRBD2. V lost 4 bases and J lost 0; bases outside the gene matches: 16. Germline lookup yields CDR1 KGHSH and CDR2 LQKENI. This CDR3 is built from 21 residues.

The rearrangement links TRBV21-1 to TRBJ2-7; the D segment call TRBD2 is taken from the table without a DNA check. TRBV21-1 counts as a pseudogene. CDR3 length equals 17 residues. The CDR3 nucleotides are TGTGCCAGCAGCAAAGCCGGACTAGCGGGAGACTCCTACGAGCAGTACTTC. Encoded protein: CASSKAGLAGDSYEQYF.

V is TRBV5-6 and J is TRBJ2-2; D not certain. Germline V gene data show CDR1 as SGHDT and CDR2 as YYEEEE. Trimming stripped 0 bases from V and 3 bases from J, with 3 bases between. The CDR3 sequence is 13 residues long. For the CDR3, the DNA is TGTGCCAGCAGCTTGGTCGACACCGGGGAGCTGTTTTTT. Its translation is CASSLVDTGELFF.

The chain links TRBV2 to TRBJ2-7, with a possible D match to TRBD1 (6 bases). The CDR3 covers 14 residues. V was pared by 8 bases and J by 2 bases, with 16 bases between. CDR1 is SNHLY, CDR2 FYNNEI, per germline. The DNA of the CDR3 is TGTGCCAGCCTGGAAACAGGGCTAACCTACGAGCAGTACTTC. Amino acids: CASLETGLTYEQYF.

The V call is TRBV28, the J call TRBJ1-5; the match to TRBD1 covers 7 bases. The CDR3 length is 14 residues. CDR1 is MDHEN, CDR2 SYDVKM, per germline. The V gene end was trimmed by 5 bases and the J gene end by 6 bases; junction bases not matched to a gene: 7. CDR3 protein: CASSPRTGVQPQHF. DNA for the CDR3: TGTGCCAGCAGTCCCCGGACAGGAGTTCAGCCCCAGCATTTT.